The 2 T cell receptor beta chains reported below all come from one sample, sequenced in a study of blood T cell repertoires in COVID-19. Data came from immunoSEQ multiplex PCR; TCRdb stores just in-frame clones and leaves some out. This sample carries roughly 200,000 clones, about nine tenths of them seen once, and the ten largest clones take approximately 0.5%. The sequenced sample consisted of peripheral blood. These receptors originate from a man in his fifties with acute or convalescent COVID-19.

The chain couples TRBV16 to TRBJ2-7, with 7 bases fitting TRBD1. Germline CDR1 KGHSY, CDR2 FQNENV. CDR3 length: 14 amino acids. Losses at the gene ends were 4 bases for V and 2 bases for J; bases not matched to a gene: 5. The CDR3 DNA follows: TGTGCCAGCAGCCTAGGACAGGCTACCTACGAGCAGTACGTC. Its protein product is CASSLGQATYEQYV.

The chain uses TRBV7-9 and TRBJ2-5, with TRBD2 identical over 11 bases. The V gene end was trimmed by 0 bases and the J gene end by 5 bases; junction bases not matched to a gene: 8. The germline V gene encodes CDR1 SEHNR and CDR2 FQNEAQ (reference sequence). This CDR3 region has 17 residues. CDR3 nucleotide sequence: TGTGCCAGCAGCTTAGCTATGACTAGCGGGGTGGTGGAGACCCAGTACTTC. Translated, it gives CASSLAMTSGVVETQYF.